Listed below are T cell receptor beta chains from one sample, sequenced in a study of radiation and T cells in renal cell carcinoma. Repertoires were generated with immunoSEQ multiplex PCR, while TCRdb's copy carries only in-frame clones and drops some. The sample gives around 170,000 clones, about 85% of which show up once; over 9% is in the top ten. The sample consisted of blood, taken from a patient whose treatment included radiotherapy and nephrectomy. The receptors were gathered from a woman in her forties or fifties with renal cell carcinoma. The CDR3 runs from the conserved cysteine through the conserved F or W. D genes are given only for firm matches. Clone sizes are given selectively: once, few, many, or a class where the clone is expanded.

j_call d_call v_call clone_size cdr3_aa
TRBJ2-2 NA TRBV9 NA CASSGGVTGELFF
TRBJ1-1 NA TRBV7-2 NA CASSLDSSGRRAFF
TRBJ2-3 NA TRBV7-3 NA CASSLVRGPDTQYF
TRBJ2-1 TRBD1 TRBV11-1 NA CASSSTGSNEQFF
TRBJ2-2 NA TRBV7-2 few CASSLFGGELFF
TRBJ1-4 NA TRBV6-5 NA CASRDSLGKLFF
TRBJ1-2 NA TRBV28 NA CASSQGGAKNGYTF
TRBJ1-3 NA TRBV14 NA CASSQDGGIPRGTIYF
TRBJ2-2 TRBD2 TRBV19 NA CASSILFGTSGLTGELFF
TRBJ2-1 NA TRBV6-5 NA CASTTVGINEQFF
TRBJ1-1 NA TRBV19 NA CASRSQGAMNTEAFF
TRBJ2-7 NA TRBV29-1 NA CSVGPGEYEQYF
TRBJ2-2 NA TRBV7-9 NA CASSPTTGATGELFF
TRBJ1-1 NA TRBV18 NA CASSIQTNTEAFF
TRBJ2-1 TRBD2 TRBV9 NA CASSVASSGEWGEQFF
TRBJ2-3 TRBD2 TRBV7-3 NA CASSPGGRETDTQYF
TRBJ2-4 NA TRBV21-1 NA CASSKEVRTGLAKNIQYF